The 31 T cell receptor beta chains below were found in one sample sequenced in a study of cytomegalovirus exposure and HLA in healthy donors. Primers for the PCR totalled 60 Vbeta and 13 Jbeta. Data came from immunoSEQ multiplex PCR; TCRdb stores just in-frame clones and leaves some out. The sample lists approximately 220,000 clones, over 80% seen once, with over 0.65% in the top ten. Sequences were obtained from PBMCs. The receptors stem from a boy aged 2-9 years in good health and CMV-seronegative.

In regard to this clone: The sample holds other DNA sequences that translate to the same CDR3. The gene calls are TRBV6-5 and TRBJ2-7, with D perhaps TRBD1 (6 bases). V shed 6 bases and J shed 4 bases, with 10 bases lying between them. This CDR3 comprises 12 residues. Germline loops: CDR1 MNHEY, CDR2 SVGAGI. CDR3 in amino acids: CASSLDRYEQYF. CDR3 nucleotide sequence: TGTGCCAGCAGCCTAGACAGGTACGAGCAGTACTTC.

The CDR3 loop reads CASSLGRPETQYF. DNA of the CDR3: TGTGCCAGCAGCTTGGGCAGGCCAGAGACCCAGTACTTC. The V call is TRBV5-6, the J call TRBJ2-5; D ambiguous. Germline V lookup: CDR1 SGHDT, CDR2 YYEEEE. The CDR3 is made up of 13 amino acids. Deletions cut 0 bases from V and 4 bases from J, with 7 bases between.

The chain carries TRBV11-2 and TRBJ2-3; D is uncertain. The V and J ends lost 3 bases and 4 bases respectively, with 2 bases between them. The germline gives CDR1 SGHAT, CDR2 FQNNGV. The CDR3 is 11 amino acids. The CDR3 here is CASSFSDTQYF. CDR3 coding DNA: TGTGCCAGCAGCTTCTCAGATACGCAGTATTTT.

The genes are TRBV25-1 and TRBJ2-2; 9 positions agree with TRBD2. V dropped 6 bases and J dropped 6; count of bases not matched to a gene: 8. CDR1 MGHDK and CDR2 SYGVNS come from the germline V gene. The CDR3 is 15 residues long. The CDR3 protein is CASSLAGPGAGELFF. The CDR3 DNA reads TGTGCCAGCAGCCTAGCGGGACCCGGGGCCGGGGAGCTGTTTTTT.

The chain links TRBV13 to TRBJ1-2; D possibly corresponds to TRBD1 (6 bases). Between the trimmed V and J ends, which lost 5 bases and 1 base, there was a span of 14 bases. Looked up from germline, CDR1 is PRHDT and CDR2 is FYEKMQ (reference sequence). This CDR3 has 15 residues. The CDR3 nucleotides read TGTGCCAGCAGCCAGGGGTCGTGGAGTAACTATGGCTACACCTTC. This codes for CASSQGSWSNYGYTF.

CDR3 amino acids: CASSRTGGIEAFF. CDR3 nucleotides: TGTGCCAGCAGCCGGACAGGGGGCATCGAAGCTTTCTTT. The chain recombines TRBV7-2 with TRBJ1-1, with 11 bases lining up with TRBD1. CDR3 length: 13 amino acids. Trimming took 5 bases from V and 8 from J; bases not matched to a gene: 4. Per germline, CDR1 SGHTA and CDR2 FQGNSA.

The rearrangement joins TRBV6-5 to TRBJ1-1; D is undetermined. This CDR3 has 14 amino acids. The germline V gene has CDR1 MNHEY and CDR2 SVGAGI. V was trimmed by 0 bases and J by 0 bases, leaving 5 bases between them. The DNA of the CDR3 is TGTGCCAGCAGTTACTCATCCATGAACACTGAAGCTTTCTTT. It is translated as CASSYSSMNTEAFF.

This chain connects TRBV6-1 to TRBJ1-4; no reliable D call. Trimming removed 6 bases at V and 8 bases at J, with 13 bases between. This CDR3 spans 13 amino acids. Germline loops: CDR1 MNHNS, CDR2 SASEGT. The CDR3 sequence is CASRVHGEEKLFF. DNA for the CDR3: TGTGCCAGCAGGGTACACGGGGAGGAAAAACTGTTTTTT.

This rearrangement joins TRBV7-6 to TRBJ2-5, with TRBD1 matching over 8 bases. The ends lost 5 bases at V and 4 bases at J; junction bases unmatched: 3. The CDR3 spans 13 residues. Germline V CDR1 and CDR2: SGHVS, FNYEAQ. In DNA, the CDR3 is TGTGCCAGCAGCAGCAGGGGGCGAGAGACCCAGTACTTC. Translation: CASSSRGRETQYF.

This sequence joins TRBV27 and TRBJ1-5; no firm D call. The germline V and J ends were trimmed by 1 base and 0 bases, with 7 bases remaining between them. CDR1 MNHEY and CDR2 SMNVEV come from the germline V gene (reference sequence). The CDR3 has 15 amino acids. CDR3 coding DNA: TGTGCCAGCAGTTTATTTTCCCATAGCAATCAGCCCCAGCATTTT. This sequence encodes CASSLFSHSNQPQHF.

The chain joins TRBV29-1 to TRBJ2-2; D is perhaps TRBD1 (6 bases). V was shortened by 4 bases and J by 2 bases, with 11 bases between the two germline ends. The germline CDR1 and CDR2 sequences are SQVTM and ANQGSEA. There are 14 residues in the CDR3. CDR3 bases: TGCAGCGTTGTAGGGGGACCCAACACCGGGGAGCTGTTTTTT. Translated: CSVVGGPNTGELFF.

V gene TRBV2 combines with J gene TRBJ1-2; the D gene is possibly TRBD1 (5 bases). Trimming pared 4 bases from V and 0 bases from J, leaving 12 bases between. The germline CDR1 and CDR2 sequences are SNHLY and FYNNEI. The length of the CDR3 is 15 residues. The CDR3 bases are TGTGCCAGCAGTGCCCTCCGGGGGTCTAACTATGGCTACACCTTC. It is translated as CASSALRGSNYGYTF. Using reference TRBV2 and TRBJ1-2 for the parts outside the CDR3, the full variable domain is EPEVTQTPSHQVTQMGQEVILRCVPISNHLYFYWYRQILGQKVEFLVSFYNNEISEKSEIFDDQFSVERPDGSNFTLKIRSTKLEDSAMYFCASSALRGSNYGYTFGSGTRLTVV.

The genes are TRBV18 and TRBJ1-2, with 8 bases that match TRBD1. The CDR3 is made up of 15 amino acids. Germline trimming cut 2 bases from V and 4 bases from J; bases unmatched to any gene: 6. Germline-derived CDR1 and CDR2 are KGHSH and LQKENI. DNA of the CDR3: TGTGCCAGCTCACCAGGCGACAGGGGCTTCTATGGCTACACCTTC. Translated: CASSPGDRGFYGYTF.

The CDR3 DNA sequence: TGTGCCAGCACCGACACTCAGGGAAATGAGCAGTTCTTC. Its protein product is CASTDTQGNEQFF. The V call is TRBV5-4, the J call TRBJ2-1, with D perhaps matching TRBD1 (5 bases). Trimming took 6 bases from V and 7 from J, leaving 14 bases between them. The germline CDR1 and CDR2 sequences are SGHNT and YYREEE (reference sequence). The CDR3 has 13 residues.

V and J are TRBV30 and TRBJ2-1, with 9 bases that match TRBD1. The J segment lost 9 bases and the V segment lost 1 base, leaving 10 bases of the junction unmatched. The CDR3 is 15 residues long. Germline V lookup: CDR1 GTSNPN, CDR2 SVGIG (reference sequence). The CDR3 reads CAWSGRDRVFREQFF. CDR3 sequence (DNA): TGTGCCTGGAGTGGCCGGGACAGGGTATTCCGTGAGCAGTTCTTC. Supplemented by reference TRBV30 and TRBJ2-1, the full variable domain reads SQTIHQWPATLVQPVGSPLSLECTVEGTSNPNLYWYRQAAGRGLQLLFYSVGIGQISSEVPQNLSASRPQDRQFILSSKKLLLSDSGFYLCAWSGRDRVFREQFFGPGTRLTVL.

This clone was counted a single time. The rearrangement links TRBV29-1 to TRBJ2-5, with a tentative D call TRBD1 (5 bases). Germline V lookup: CDR1 SQVTM, CDR2 ANQGSEA. Trimming took 6 bases from V and 5 from J, leaving 13 bases between them. The CDR3 extends over 12 amino acids. DNA of the CDR3: TGCAGCGTGGCCAGGGTGCTGGAGACCCAGTACTTC. It specifies CSVARVLETQYF.

In regard to this clone: This specimen includes other DNA sequences encoding the same CDR3. This CDR3 is CASSITGGGYGYTF. The CDR3 coding sequence is TGTGCCAGCAGCATCACAGGGGGCGGCTATGGCTACACCTTC. V is TRBV7-9 and J is TRBJ1-2; TRBD1 matches at 9 bases. V lost 5 bases to trimming and J lost 4 bases; unmatched junction nucleotides: 5. This CDR3 region has 14 residues. The V gene's germline CDR1 is SEHNR and CDR2 FQNEAQ (reference sequence).

The chain has TRBV15 and TRBJ2-5, with D tentatively TRBD2 (5 bases). The DNA end lines up better with TRBJ2-7; the J call may be wrong. From germline, CDR1 is LNHNV and CDR2 YYDKDF (reference sequence). The CDR3 is 14 residues long. This CDR3 is CATSEAGWTYEQYF. As DNA, the CDR3 is TGTGCCACCAGCGAGGCAGGTTGGACTTACGAGCAGTACTTC.

The chain uses TRBV7-9 and TRBJ2-1; no clear D. Germline V lookup: CDR1 SEHNR, CDR2 FQNEAQ (reference sequence). The V end lost 6 bases, the J end lost 4 bases, and 10 bases lay between the germline ends. The CDR3 covers 13 residues. The CDR3 loop reads CASSYPGYNEQFF. In nucleotides, the CDR3 is TGTGCCAGCAGTTACCCGGGTTACAATGAGCAGTTCTTC.

The rearrangement uses TRBV4-1 and TRBJ1-2, with TRBD1 as a possible D gene (6 bases). V dropped 1 base and J dropped 1 base, with 10 bases sitting between them. Germline lookup yields CDR1 MGHRA and CDR2 YSYEKL. This CDR3 has 15 residues. In DNA form, the CDR3 reads TGCGCCAGCAGCCAAGCAACAGGGATTAACTATGGCTACACCTTC. Its protein product is CASSQATGINYGYTF.

The chain is built from TRBV7-6 and TRBJ2-1, with 12 nucleotides matching TRBD2. This CDR3 has 16 residues. V shed 5 bases, J shed 2 bases, and the junction held 4 bases outside the gene matches. The germline CDR1 and CDR2 sequences are SGHVS and FNYEAQ. DNA for the CDR3: TGTGCCAGCAGCGCACGACTAGCGGGAGCCTACAATGAGCAGTTCTTC. It translates to CASSARLAGAYNEQFF.

This clone was found once. This chain joins TRBV29-1 and TRBJ2-1; 12 bases line up with TRBD2. The germline V gene has CDR1 SQVTM and CDR2 ANQGSEA. CDR3 length: 14 amino acids. Trimming cost V 7 bases and J 6 bases; bases outside gene matches: 7. The CDR3 DNA follows: TGCAGCGCCTATCCTAGCGGGAGGGTCAATGAGCAGTTCTTC. It encodes CSAYPSGRVNEQFF.

The chain employs TRBV7-2 and TRBJ1-3; D unclear. The germline V gene encodes CDR1 SGHTA and CDR2 FQGNSA. The CDR3 is 15 residues long. Trimming removed 5 bases at V and 8 bases at J, with 19 bases between. The CDR3 loop is CASSPYGGSGDTIYF. The CDR3 coding sequence is TGTGCCAGCAGCCCGTACGGCGGAAGCGGGGACACCATATATTTT.

The CDR3: CASRPQVYNSPLHF. The CDR3 coding sequence is TGTGCCAGCAGGCCACAGGTGTATAATTCACCCCTCCACTTT. The rearrangement joins TRBV5-8 to TRBJ1-6; TRBD1 might be the D (5 bases). The CDR3 covers 14 residues. Germline V CDR1 and CDR2: SGHTS, YDEGEE. Trimming pared 5 bases from V and 4 bases from J, leaving 10 bases between.

The V and J genes are TRBV6-1 and TRBJ1-2; 7 positions agree with TRBD1. This CDR3 spans 15 amino acids. Germline trimming cut 7 bases from V and 0 bases from J; bases unmatched to any gene: 8. The germline gives CDR1 MNHNS, CDR2 SASEGT. The CDR3 loop reads CASTLQTGSNYGYTF. The CDR3 region has the DNA TGTGCCAGCACCCTACAGACAGGGTCTAACTATGGCTACACCTTC.

The genes are TRBV28 and TRBJ1-3, with 9 bases matching TRBD1. CDR1 is MDHEN and CDR2 is SYDVKM in the germline V gene. CDR3 size: 18 residues. Trimming took 7 bases from V and 0 from J; bases not matched to a gene: 13. CDR3 DNA: TGTGCCAGCACCTCAACTACCGGACAGGGGCGCTCTGGAAACACCATATATTTT. The encoded protein is CASTSTTGQGRSGNTIYF.

DNA for the CDR3: TGTGCCAGCAGCCCAACACAGGGGATGCAAGCTTTCTTT. Its protein is CASSPTQGMQAFF. The chain joins TRBV5-6 to TRBJ1-1; TRBD1 matches 7 bases. The V gene end was trimmed by 4 bases and the J gene end by 9 bases; junction bases not matched to a gene: 9. This CDR3 comprises 13 residues. CDR1 and CDR2 from the germline V gene are SGHDT and YYEEEE.

DNA of the CDR3: TGTGCCATCAGTGGGGTACAGGAATATAATCAGCCCCAGCATTTT. Translation: CAISGVQEYNQPQHF. The rearrangement uses TRBV10-3 and TRBJ1-5, with a tentative D call TRBD1 (5 bases). Trimming took 4 bases from V and 4 from J, leaving 14 bases between them. The CDR3 consists of 15 residues. Germline lookup yields CDR1 ENHRY and CDR2 SYGVKD.

The chain carries TRBV6-5 and TRBJ1-2; TRBD1 matches 10 bases. Per germline, CDR1 MNHEY and CDR2 SVGAGI. The trim removed 7 bases at V and 1 base at J, leaving 3 bases unmatched. CDR3 length: 14 amino acids. This CDR3 reads CASKGTGDNYGYTF. Here the CDR3 DNA reads TGTGCCAGCAAGGGGACAGGGGATAACTATGGCTACACCTTC.

The chain recombines TRBV30 with TRBJ1-1; D not resolved. CDR1 GTSNPN and CDR2 SVGIG come from the germline V gene (reference sequence). The CDR3 runs 13 residues. Between the trimmed V and J ends, which lost 2 bases and 0 bases, there was a span of 7 bases. CDR3 DNA: TGTGCCTGGAGTCCGGGAGTGAACACTGAAGCTTTCTTT. Protein sequence: CAWSPGVNTEAFF.

The chain employs TRBV9 and TRBJ1-1; 8 bases are shared with TRBD1. V trimming: 2 bases; J trimming: 4 bases; junction bases outside the gene matches: 4. CDR1 and CDR2 (germline): SGDLS, YYNGEE. This CDR3 contains 14 residues. CDR3 protein: CASSVTGDATEAFF. DNA for the CDR3: TGTGCCAGCAGCGTGACAGGGGACGCCACTGAAGCTTTCTTT.